These 10 T cell receptor beta chains share one sample of origin, sequenced in a study of T cell repertoires in aging, cancer and after chemotherapy. Multiplex touch-down PCR with TRB-A/B primers amplified rearranged V-D-J TRB sequences. TCRdb re-called the multiplex PCR reads through MiXCR, storing one row per CDR3 protein. Of about 6,200 distinct CDR3 sequences in the sample, roughly 30% were seen once. Amplification of TCR beta used genomic DNA extracted from peripheral blood. Sequenced: blood. Receptors were obtained from a human donor with a blood cancer.

This clonotype occurred a few times. This chain connects TRBV10-2 to TRBJ1-2, with a tentative D call TRBD1 (5 bases). The CDR3 extends over 15 amino acids. V was clipped by 0 bases and J by 7 bases, with 15 bases between them. Germline loops: CDR1 WSHSY, CDR2 SAAADI. CDR3 amino acids: CASSESLGAQGGYTF. CDR3 DNA: TGCGCCAGCAGTGAGTCGTTAGGGGCGCAAGGTGGCTACACCTTC.

The chain is built from TRBV20-1 and TRBJ1-4; no firm D call. Germline V gene sequence: CDR1 DFQATT, CDR2 SNEGSKA (reference sequence). There are 13 residues in the CDR3. V was cut by 2 bases and J by 2 bases, with 6 bases left in between. In nucleotides, the CDR3 is TGCAGTGCTAGACAGGACACTAATGAAAAACTGTTTTTT. It translates to CSARQDTNEKLFF.

This chain uses TRBV27 with TRBJ2-5; tentative D call: TRBD1 (6 bases). CDR1 is MNHEY, CDR2 SMNVEV, per germline (reference sequence). This CDR3 region has 15 residues. The ends were cut back, 3 bases at V and 5 bases at J, with 16 bases in the middle. The CDR3 bases are TGTGCCAGCAGTTTCGGGACCAGGGGTGTGGAGACCCAGTACTTC. Amino acid sequence: CASSFGTRGVETQYF.

By sample share, this clonotype is medium-sized (0.01 to 0.1%). The J gene is TRBJ2-1, the V gene TRBV6-2 or TRBV6-3, with 14 nucleotides matching TRBD2. V trimming: 2 bases; J trimming: 2 bases; junction bases outside the gene matches: 8. Germline V lookup: CDR1 MNHEY, CDR2 SVGEGT. CDR3 length: 19 residues. The CDR3 protein is CASSYGGLAGVRPYNEQFF. The CDR3 DNA is TGTGCCAGCAGTTACGGGGGACTAGCGGGAGTCCGCCCCTACAATGAGCAGTTCTTC.

This clonotype was seen a few times. The genes are TRBV6-5 and TRBJ1-3; no clear D gene. This CDR3 comprises 16 residues. CDR1 and CDR2 from the germline V gene are MNHEY and SVGAGI. V was trimmed by 2 bases and J by 0 bases, leaving 11 bases between them. CDR3 loop: CASSYQPRASGNTIYF. The DNA for the CDR3 is TGTGCCAGCAGTTACCAGCCTAGGGCCTCTGGAAACACCATATATTTT.

On this clonotype: One base away lies a much larger clone, so this may be a sequencing read error. The chain recombines TRBV6-5 with TRBJ1-2; D ambiguous. CDR3 length: 15 residues. V was trimmed by 2 bases and J by 10 bases, leaving 20 bases between them. Germline CDR1 is MNHEY and CDR2 is SVGAGI. CDR3 sequence (DNA): TGTGCCAGCAGTTACGGGGAGGGATTATTGGGTGTCTACACCTTC. As protein: CASSYGEGLLGVYTF.

This clonotype appeared once. This chain connects TRBV6-5 to TRBJ2-1, with 12 bases matching TRBD2. The ends lost 6 bases at V and 8 bases at J; junction bases unmatched: 20. The CDR3 contains 19 residues. The V gene's germline CDR1 is MNHEY and CDR2 SVGAGI. The CDR3 spells CASRGLAGIGGTHFDEQFF. The CDR3 region has the DNA TGTGCCAGCAGGGGACTAGCGGGTATCGGGGGGACACATTTCGATGAGCAGTTCTTC.

This clonotype is termed medium-sized. This chain links TRBV18 with TRBJ2-3; perhaps TRBD1 as D (6 bases). The CDR3 runs 15 residues. Trimming took 3 bases from V and 0 from J, leaving 10 bases between them. CDR1 KGHSH and CDR2 LQKENI come from the germline V gene. CDR3 sequence: CASSPRGSSTDTQYF. As DNA, the CDR3 is TGTGCCAGCTCACCCAGGGGTTCTAGCACAGATACGCAGTATTTT.

In regard to this clonotype: A much larger clone differs by one base, so this may be a read error. CDR3 coding DNA: TGTGCCAGCAGCTGGGGATCGGGCTCCCGGGGGAATGAGCAGTTCTTC. Residues: CASSWGSGSRGNEQFF. The chain couples TRBV6-5 to TRBJ2-1; possibly TRBD2 for D (6 bases). This CDR3 spans 16 amino acids. V shed 6 bases and J shed 7 bases, with 22 bases lying between them. Germline V CDR1 and CDR2: MNHEY, SVGAGI.

This clonotype has more than one count but fewer than ten. The V and J genes are TRBV9 and TRBJ2-5, with 7 bases matching TRBD1. V lost 3 bases, J lost 9 bases, and 5 bases stayed unmatched. The CDR3 spans 12 residues. Germline V gene lookup returns CDR1 SGDLS and CDR2 YYNGEE. The CDR3 DNA is TGTGCCAGCAGCGCCGAGACAGGGCCCCAGTACTTC. This sequence encodes CASSAETGPQYF.